Shown below are 23 T cell receptor beta chains from a single sample sequenced in a study of T cell repertoires in cytomegalovirus infection. TCRdb analysed the reads with MiXCR anew, one entry per CDR3 protein. Seen here are about 920,000 distinct CDR3 sequences, around a third observed once, and the top ten hold around 15%. Which antigens these TCRs recognize remains unknown. The specimen was cultured CD8+ T cells from PBMCs, collected from culture after CMV antigen stimulation. The receptors here all came from a human donor in good health (CMV status not recorded). Some clones in this sample may be carry-over from other donors' samples.

The CDR3 sequence is CAIGVQGSSTDTQYF. In nucleotides, the CDR3 is TGTGCCATCGGGGTACAGGGGTCTAGCACAGATACGCAGTATTTT. The chain recombines TRBV10-3 with TRBJ2-3, with 7 nucleotides matching TRBD1. Germline V gives CDR1 ENHRY, CDR2 SYGVKD. CDR3 length: 15 amino acids. V was pared by 8 bases and J by 0 bases, with 8 bases of the junction left unmatched.

This clonotype was picked up a small number of times. The chain combines TRBV4-1 with TRBJ1-4; D gene unclear. The V gene's germline CDR1 is MGHRA and CDR2 YSYEKL. CDR3 length: 18 residues. V dropped 4 bases and J dropped 3 bases, with 21 bases sitting between them. The DNA of the CDR3 is TGCGCCAGCAGCCCGAAAAGGAGTATTGCTTTAGCTAATGAAAAACTGTTTTTT. Translating gives CASSPKRSIALANEKLFF.

As to this clonotype: This may come from a read error, since a much larger clone is one base off. J is TRBJ2-1 and V is TRBV7-2; D is perhaps TRBD2 (6 bases). This CDR3 is built from 13 residues. The V gene's germline CDR1 is SGHTA and CDR2 FQGNSA. The CDR3 region has the DNA TGTGCCGGCAGCTTCGGCGGGAACAATGAGCAGTTCTTC. Translating it yields CAGSFGGNNEQFF.

On this clonotype itself: An end of the junction differs from the germline gene, which may be a read error. The chain combines TRBV7-6 with TRBJ2-7; D possibly corresponds to TRBD1 (6 bases). The CDR3 contains 15 residues. Germline V CDR1 and CDR2: SGHVS, FNYEAQ. CDR3 protein: CVSSSQGYLSYEQYF. The CDR3, as DNA: TGTGTCAGCAGCAGTCAGGGGTACCTCTCCTACGAGCAGTACTTC.

The CDR3 region is CASSYSTAGVNEQFF. The CDR3 DNA is TGTGCCAGCAGTTACTCGACGGCAGGGGTCAATGAGCAGTTCTTC. V is TRBV6-5 and J is TRBJ2-1; D may be TRBD1 (6 bases). V shed 0 bases and J shed 6 bases, with 12 bases lying between them. The CDR3 extends over 15 amino acids. The germline V gene has CDR1 MNHEY and CDR2 SVGAGI.

This clonotype was counted between two and nine times. The chain uses TRBV6-1 and TRBJ1-2; tentative D call: TRBD1 (5 bases). The CDR3 is 12 amino acids. Between the trimmed V and J ends, which lost 9 bases and 3 bases, there was a span of 11 bases. Germline values: CDR1 MNHNS, CDR2 SASEGT. The CDR3 loop reads CASATAYYGYTF. Here the CDR3 DNA reads TGTGCCAGTGCGACAGCCTACTATGGCTACACCTTC.

The chain carries TRBV7-8 and TRBJ1-2, with a weak D call TRBD1 (6 bases). Germline assignment: CDR1 SGHVS and CDR2 FQNEAQ. This CDR3 spans 15 amino acids. V lost 1 base and J 3 bases, leaving 12 bases between the germline ends. The CDR3 is CASSLERTEYYGYTF. The CDR3, as DNA: TGTGCCAGCAGCTTAGAGAGGACAGAGTACTATGGCTACACCTTC.

This clonotype was seen a handful of times. The rearrangement joins TRBV7-9 to TRBJ1-2; 8 bases are a match to TRBD1. Germline V lookup: CDR1 SEHNR, CDR2 FQNEAQ (reference sequence). The CDR3 spans 15 residues. The trim removed 5 bases at V and 3 bases at J, leaving 8 bases unmatched. Written as DNA, the CDR3 is TGTGCCAGCAGCCTAGGGGACAGGAAGGACTATGGCTACACCTTC. Its translation is CASSLGDRKDYGYTF.

This clonotype was picked up a small number of times. CDR3 loop: CASSPRLAGALSPYEQYF. The CDR3 nucleotides are TGTGCCAGCAGCCCCCGACTAGCGGGGGCCCTATCCCCCTACGAGCAGTACTTC. The chain couples TRBV7-9 to TRBJ2-7; TRBD2 agrees at 12 bases. CDR1 and CDR2 from the germline V gene are SEHNR and FQNEAQ (reference sequence). CDR3 length: 18 residues. V lost 5 bases to trimming and J lost 2 bases; unmatched junction nucleotides: 13.

This clonotype appeared many times. The V and J genes are TRBV4-1 and TRBJ2-5; D uncertain. The CDR3 extends over 13 amino acids. Per germline, CDR1 MGHRA and CDR2 YSYEKL. Trimming removed 1 base at V and 2 bases at J, with 5 bases between. The CDR3 nucleotides read TGCGCCAGCAGCCAAGTGGGTCAAGAGACCCAGTACTTC. Its protein is CASSQVGQETQYF.

The V and J genes are TRBV19 and TRBJ1-2; perhaps TRBD1 as D (5 bases). V dropped 1 base and J dropped 4 bases, with 16 bases sitting between them. The germline V gene has CDR1 LNHDA and CDR2 SQIVND (reference sequence). The CDR3 runs to 16 residues. The CDR3 sequence: CASSIGGGTNFYGYTF. CDR3 nucleotides: TGTGCCAGTAGTATAGGGGGCGGAACTAACTTCTATGGCTACACCTTC.

The chain combines TRBV12-3 or TRBV12-4 with TRBJ2-7; perhaps TRBD1 as D (5 bases). The CDR3 totals 11 residues. Trimming cost V 5 bases and J 7 bases, with 9 bases left between them. Written as DNA, the CDR3 is TGTGCCAGCAGTATCAGGGCGGAGCAGTACTTC. Translated, it gives CASSIRAEQYF.

The J gene is TRBJ2-1, the V gene TRBV6-1; a weak D match, TRBD1 (6 bases). Trimming removed 2 bases at V and 12 bases at J, with 23 bases between. CDR3 length equals 16 residues. CDR1 MNHNS and CDR2 SASEGT come from the germline V gene. Written as DNA, the CDR3 is TGTGCCAGCAGTGAATGGGTGGGGGCCACCGCGGGCGGGCAGTTCTTC. This gives the protein CASSEWVGATAGGQFF.

This clonotype has ten or more counts. V usage is TRBV4-1 and J usage is TRBJ2-7; tentatively, D is TRBD1 or TRBD2 (6 bases each). Trimming cost V 1 base and J 3 bases, with 13 bases left between them. Germline values: CDR1 MGHRA, CDR2 YSYEKL. The CDR3 consists of 15 residues. The CDR3 DNA sequence: TGCGCCAGCAGCCAAGTCGGGGGCCCCGGCTACGAGCAGTACTTC. This encodes CASSQVGGPGYEQYF.

This clonotype has more than one count but fewer than ten. The V and J genes are TRBV20-1 and TRBJ2-7, with D possibly TRBD1 on 5 matching bases. Germline CDR1 is DFQATT and CDR2 is SNEGSKA (reference sequence). V was clipped by 3 bases and J by 4 bases, with 16 bases between them. The CDR3 has 14 amino acids. For the CDR3, the DNA is TGCAGTGCTAGGATTATTCAGGGTCCGTACGAGCAGTACGTC. Protein: CSARIIQGPYEQYV.

Ten or more counts support this clonotype. The rearrangement links TRBV7-3 to TRBJ1-1; TRBD1 is a possible D gene (5 bases). The CDR3 totals 14 residues. V lost 5 bases, J lost 4 bases, and 14 bases lay in between. CDR1 and CDR2 from the germline V gene are SGHTA and FQGTGA. CDR3 coding DNA: TGTGCCAGCAGCCTAAATGCGGGGACCACTGAAGCTTTCTTT. Protein sequence: CASSLNAGTTEAFF. The entire variable domain, with the rest obtained from reference TRBV7-3 and TRBJ1-1, is as follows: GAGVSQTPSNKVTEKGKYVELRCDPISGHTALYWYRQSLGQGPEFLIYFQGTGAADDSGLPNDRFFAVRPEGSVSTLKIQRTERGDSAVYLCASSLNAGTTEAFFGQGTRLTVV.

The chain recombines TRBV27 with TRBJ1-5, with D unclear. The CDR3 extends over 12 amino acids. Trimming shortened V by 7 bases and J by 8 bases, and 12 bases separated the two germline ends. CDR1 MNHEY and CDR2 SMNVEV come from the germline V gene (reference sequence). This CDR3 is CASKAGSKPQHF. DNA of the CDR3: TGTGCCAGCAAGGCGGGCTCGAAGCCCCAGCATTTT.

This clonotype was detected only a few times. V usage is TRBV11-1 and J usage is TRBJ1-1, with a weak D call TRBD1 (5 bases). In germline, CDR1 is SGHAT, CDR2 FQDESV (reference sequence). The CDR3 sequence is 17 residues long. Trimming left V 5 bases short and J 4 bases short, with 23 bases between. CDR3 nucleotides: TGTGCCAGCAGCCCCGAATCGGGGACGACGCTGGGCACTGAAGCTTTCTTT. Translated: CASSPESGTTLGTEAFF.

This clonotype was seen a few times. The genes are TRBV5-4 and TRBJ2-7, with D perhaps given as TRBD1 or TRBD2 (5 bases each). V lost 5 bases to trimming and J lost 2 bases, with 17 bases between them. This CDR3 comprises 15 residues. Germline-derived CDR1 and CDR2 are SGHNT and YYREEE (reference sequence). The CDR3 DNA reads TGTGCCAGCAGTTCAGGCAGGGAGCAGACCTACGAGCAGTACGTC. This codes for CASSSGREQTYEQYV.

This clonotype was found many times. The chain recombines TRBV3-1 with TRBJ2-7; 7 nucleotides match TRBD2. Germline V CDR1 and CDR2: LGHDT, YNNKEL (reference sequence). This CDR3 spans 14 amino acids. J was trimmed by 3 bases and V by 4 bases; bases with no gene match: 6. This CDR3 is CASSPAGTNYEQYF. DNA for the CDR3: TGTGCCAGCAGCCCCGCCGGGACTAACTACGAGCAGTACTTC.

This clonotype was counted ten times or more. The chain has TRBV7-6 and TRBJ1-1, with D unresolved. The CDR3 is 12 amino acids. Trimming took 5 bases from V and 1 from J, leaving 5 bases between them. CDR1 and CDR2 from the germline V gene are SGHVS and FNYEAQ. The CDR3: CASSAENTEAFF. CDR3 bases: TGTGCCAGCAGCGCAGAGAACACTGAAGCTTTCTTT.

The chain employs TRBV5-1 and TRBJ1-6; D gene unclear. V shed 4 bases and J shed 0 bases, with 11 bases lying between them. The germline gives CDR1 SGHRS, CDR2 YFSETQ. The CDR3 contains 16 residues. The CDR3 DNA follows: TGCGCCAGCAGCCCCACAACGCGCTCCTATAATTCACCCCTCCACTTT. It is translated as CASSPTTRSYNSPLHF.

In this sample, this clonotype turned up a few times. The chain combines TRBV4-1 with TRBJ1-1, with D possibly being TRBD1 (6 bases). CDR3 length: 16 residues. Germline CDR1 is MGHRA and CDR2 is YSYEKL. The V and J ends lost 0 bases and 4 bases respectively, with 15 bases between them. The CDR3 loop reads CASSQDPGQFGTEAFF. Written as DNA, the CDR3 is TGCGCCAGCAGCCAAGACCCTGGACAGTTTGGCACTGAAGCTTTCTTT.